This TCR beta chain is drawn from a study of blood T cell repertoires in COVID-19. The wider study: Acute and convalescent COVID-19 specimens originated in the United States, Italy and Spain. The analysed material was cDNA or gDNA that came from T cells, B-cell-depleted T cells, or PBMCs.

As processed by the authors: Nucleated cell counts were estimated from reference gene primer amplification. Sequenced by immunoSEQ multiplex PCR; TCRdb stores in-frame clones only, minus some. V and J calls and clone size are as listed in that table; D and trimming were resolved from the DNA. The data hold about 140,000 clones, with roughly 79% observed a single time. Per the germline V gene, CDR1 is SNHLY and CDR2 is FYNNEI. J gave up 2 bases and V 6 bases, and 11 bases lay outside the gene matches. The CDR3 covers 17 residues. Sequencing input: peripheral blood. The rearrangement joins TRBV2 to TRBJ2-3; 10 bases fit TRBD2. This sequence was found in a woman in her fifties or sixties with active or convalescent COVID-19. The CDR3 DNA follows: TGTGCCAGCAGCCCCATAGCGGGGGGCCCCCTCACAGATACGCAGTATTTT. Amino acid sequence: CASSPIAGGPLTDTQYF.